The following is a T cell receptor beta chain sequence with its context. The antigen is not known. The record originates from a study of blood T cells in healthy people across ages. Overall study findings and caveats: The unknown donor CMV status may have confounded expanded clonotype changes. Samples with more naive T cells showed higher observed beta diversity.

A sample-barcoded 5' primer and a J-beta primer mix were used in a second PCR of about 7 to 12 cycles. No fewer than 3 million CDR3-containing paired-end reads came from each sample. Each CDR3 protein is one row after TCRdb ran MiXCR on the 5' RACE reads. This table holds 580,000 or so distinct CDR3 sequences, around half found once. CDR1 and CDR2 from the germline V gene are SGDLS and YYNGEE. CDR3 length: 16 residues. Trimming removed 1 base from V and 2 bases from J; junction bases left unmatched: 5. The sequence derives from a man older than 75 in good health. Input material: blood. The rearrangement links TRBV9 to TRBJ2-3, with 9 positions matching TRBD2. This CDR3 reads CASSVSLAGNTDTQYF. CDR3 nucleotides: TGTGCCAGCAGCGTAAGTCTAGCGGGGAACACAGATACGCAGTATTTT.